This T cell receptor (beta chain) was found in a study of blood T cells in healthy people across ages. With a J-beta primer mix and a sample-barcoded 5' primer, a second PCR ran roughly 7 to 11 cycles. A single record per CDR3 protein comes from TCRdb applying MiXCR to the 5' RACE reads. The sample lists 1.4 million to 1.5 million distinct CDR3 sequences; roughly 45% were seen once. V gave up 5 bases and J gave up 1 base, with 24 bases separating them. This CDR3 region has 18 residues. Per the germline V gene, CDR1 is SGHKS and CDR2 is YYEKEE (reference sequence). The gene calls are TRBV5-5 and TRBJ1-2; D may be TRBD1 (5 bases). Sequenced material: blood. The receptor was isolated from a woman between 18 and 30 years old in good health. The CDR3 DNA is TGTGCCAGCAGTTTTGCCTGGAGGTGGCAGGGCTTTAACTATGGCTACACCTTC. Amino acids: CASSFAWRWQGFNYGYTF. The whole variable domain, remainder taken from reference TRBV5-5 and TRBJ1-2, is DAGVTQSPTHLIKTRGQQVTLRCSPISGHKSVSWYQQVLGQGPQFIFQYYEKEERGRGNFPDRFSARQFPNYSSELNVNALLLGDSALYLCASSFAWRWQGFNYGYTFGSGTRLTVV.